The TCR beta chain described here comes from a study of persistence of HIV-infected CD4 T cells. Broader study findings: TCRbeta richness was lower in CMV- and Gag-responding cells than in anti-CD3/anti-CD28-responding cells.

The libraries were made with immunoSEQ version 4 in survey mode. Data came from immunoSEQ multiplex PCR; TCRdb stores just in-frame clones and leaves some out. The data hold more than 45,000 clones, with around 72% observed a single time. The stimulus was lysate of CMV-infected fibroblasts, roughly 9.2 ug/mL. Sorted nonresponding memory CD4+ T cells were CD40L-negative, CD69-negative, CD45RO-high. The CDR3 runs to 15 residues. V lost 0 bases and J 2 bases, leaving 9 bases between the germline ends. Germline lookup yields CDR1 MNHEY and CDR2 SVGAGI. Worth noting for this clone: Its target is unknown.

The TCR was taken from an adult man with HIV who was CMV-seropositive. This chain uses TRBV6-5 with TRBJ2-3; D gene uncertain. This specimen was CD4+ T cells sorted from PBMCs after 18-hour stimulation, taken from a patient who received antiretroviral therapy. The CDR3 sequence is CASSYSTLATDTQYF. Here the CDR3 DNA reads TGTGCCAGCAGTTACTCGACTCTGGCCACAGATACGCAGTATTTT.